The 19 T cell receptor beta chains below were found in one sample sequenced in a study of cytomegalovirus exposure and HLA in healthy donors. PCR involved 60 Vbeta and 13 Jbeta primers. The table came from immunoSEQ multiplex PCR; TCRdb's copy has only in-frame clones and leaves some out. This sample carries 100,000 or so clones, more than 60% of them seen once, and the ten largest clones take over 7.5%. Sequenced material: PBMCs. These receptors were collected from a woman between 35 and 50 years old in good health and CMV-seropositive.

The CDR3 sequence is CASSQERGLTAGGAAGYTF. The DNA of the CDR3 is TGCGCCAGCAGCCAAGAACGGGGGCTAACGGCAGGGGGCGCGGCTGGCTACACCTTC. The J gene is TRBJ1-2, the V gene TRBV4-3; the match to TRBD1 covers 8 bases. Germline CDR1 and CDR2: LGHNA and YSLEER. The CDR3 contains 19 residues. The V and J ends lost 0 bases and 7 bases, in that order; junction bases with no gene match: 19.

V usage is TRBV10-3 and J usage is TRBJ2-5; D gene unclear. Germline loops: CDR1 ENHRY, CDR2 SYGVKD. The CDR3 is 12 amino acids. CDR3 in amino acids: CAAKSGGETQYF. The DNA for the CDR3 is TGTGCGGCCAAGTCGGGTGGAGAGACCCAGTACTTC.

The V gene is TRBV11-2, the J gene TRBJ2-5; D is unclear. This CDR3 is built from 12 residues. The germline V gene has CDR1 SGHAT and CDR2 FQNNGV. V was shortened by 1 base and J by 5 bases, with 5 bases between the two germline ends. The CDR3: CASSLAMETQYF. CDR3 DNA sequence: TGTGCCAGCAGCTTAGCCATGGAGACCCAGTACTTC.

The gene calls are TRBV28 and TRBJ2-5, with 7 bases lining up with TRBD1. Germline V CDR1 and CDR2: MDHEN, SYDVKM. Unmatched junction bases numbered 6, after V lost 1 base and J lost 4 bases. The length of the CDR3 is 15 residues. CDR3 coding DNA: TGTGCCAGCAGTTTATACACAGGGGCGGGAGAGACCCAGTACTTC. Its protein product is CASSLYTGAGETQYF.

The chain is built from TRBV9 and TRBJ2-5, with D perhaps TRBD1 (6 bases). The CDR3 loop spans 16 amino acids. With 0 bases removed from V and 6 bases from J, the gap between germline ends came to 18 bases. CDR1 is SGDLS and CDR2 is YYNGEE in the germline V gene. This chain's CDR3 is CASSVAVGGFRQTQYF. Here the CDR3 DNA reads TGTGCCAGCAGCGTAGCCGTAGGGGGTTTTCGACAGACCCAGTACTTC.

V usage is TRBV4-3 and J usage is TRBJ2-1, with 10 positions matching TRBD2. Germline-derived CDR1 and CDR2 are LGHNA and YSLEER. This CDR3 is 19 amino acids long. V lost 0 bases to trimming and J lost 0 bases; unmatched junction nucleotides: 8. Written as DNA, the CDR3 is TGCGCCAGCAGCCAAGATATGATAGCGGGAGGAAGCTCCTACAATGAGCAGTTCTTC. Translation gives CASSQDMIAGGSSYNEQFF.

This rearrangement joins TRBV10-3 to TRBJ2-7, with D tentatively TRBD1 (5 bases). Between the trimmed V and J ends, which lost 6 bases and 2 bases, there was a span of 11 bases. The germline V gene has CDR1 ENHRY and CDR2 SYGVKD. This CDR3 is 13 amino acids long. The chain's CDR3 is CAISPDSPYEQYF. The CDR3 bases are TGTGCCATCAGCCCAGACAGCCCCTACGAGCAGTACTTC.

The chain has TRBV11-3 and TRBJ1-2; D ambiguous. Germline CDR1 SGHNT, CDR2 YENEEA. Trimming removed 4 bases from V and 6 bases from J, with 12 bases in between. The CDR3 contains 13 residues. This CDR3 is CASSSTFRDGYTF. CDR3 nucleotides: TGTGCCAGCAGCTCTACGTTTCGGGATGGCTACACCTTC.

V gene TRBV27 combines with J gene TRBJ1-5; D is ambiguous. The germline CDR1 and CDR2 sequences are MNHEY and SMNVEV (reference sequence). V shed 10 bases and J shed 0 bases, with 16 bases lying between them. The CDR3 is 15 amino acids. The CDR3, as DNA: TGTGCCACCAACCCCACAACTAATAGCAATCAGCCCCAGCATTTT. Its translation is CATNPTTNSNQPQHF.

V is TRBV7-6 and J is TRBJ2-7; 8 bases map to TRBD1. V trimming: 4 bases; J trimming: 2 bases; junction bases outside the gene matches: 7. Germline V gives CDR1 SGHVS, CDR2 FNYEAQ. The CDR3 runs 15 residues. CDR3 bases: TGTGCCAGCAGCTCAGGACAGGGTAGGGCCTACGAGCAGTACTTC. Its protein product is CASSSGQGRAYEQYF.

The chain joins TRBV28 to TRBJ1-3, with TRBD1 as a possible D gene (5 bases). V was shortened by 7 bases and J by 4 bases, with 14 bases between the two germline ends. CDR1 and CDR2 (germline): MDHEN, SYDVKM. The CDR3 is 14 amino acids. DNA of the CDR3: TGTGCCAGCACCCGGGGGGTTAGGGGAAACACCATATATTTT. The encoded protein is CASTRGVRGNTIYF.

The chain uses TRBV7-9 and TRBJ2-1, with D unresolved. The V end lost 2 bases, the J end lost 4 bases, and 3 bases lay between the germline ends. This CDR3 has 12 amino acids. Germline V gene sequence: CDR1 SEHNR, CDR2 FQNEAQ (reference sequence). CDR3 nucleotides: TGTGCCAGCAGCTTACCTTACAATGAGCAGTTCTTC. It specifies CASSLPYNEQFF. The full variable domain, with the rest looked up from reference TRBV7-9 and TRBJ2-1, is DTGVSQNPRHKITKRGQNVTFRCDPISEHNRLYWYRQTLGQGPEFLTYFQNEAQLEKSRLLSDRFSAERPKGSFSTLEIQRTEQGDSAMYLCASSLPYNEQFFGPGTRLTVL.

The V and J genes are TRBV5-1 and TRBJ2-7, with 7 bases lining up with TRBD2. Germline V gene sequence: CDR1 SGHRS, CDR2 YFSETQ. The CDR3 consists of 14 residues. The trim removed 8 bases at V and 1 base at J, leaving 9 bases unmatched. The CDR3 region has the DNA TGCGCCAGTGGGGAGGGTAGCGGGTCCTACGAGCAGTACTTC. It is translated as CASGEGSGSYEQYF.

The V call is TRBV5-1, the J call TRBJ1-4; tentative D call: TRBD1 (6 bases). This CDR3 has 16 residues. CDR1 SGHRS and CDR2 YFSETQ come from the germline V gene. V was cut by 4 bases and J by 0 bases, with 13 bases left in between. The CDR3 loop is CASSPGAGATNEKLFF. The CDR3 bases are TGCGCCAGCAGCCCCGGGGCAGGGGCAACTAATGAAAAACTGTTTTTT.

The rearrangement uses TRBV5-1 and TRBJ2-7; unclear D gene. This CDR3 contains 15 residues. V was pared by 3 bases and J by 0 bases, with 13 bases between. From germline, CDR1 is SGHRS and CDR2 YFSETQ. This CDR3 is CASSSEARSSYEQYF. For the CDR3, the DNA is TGCGCCAGCAGCTCTGAGGCTAGGTCCTCCTACGAGCAGTACTTC.

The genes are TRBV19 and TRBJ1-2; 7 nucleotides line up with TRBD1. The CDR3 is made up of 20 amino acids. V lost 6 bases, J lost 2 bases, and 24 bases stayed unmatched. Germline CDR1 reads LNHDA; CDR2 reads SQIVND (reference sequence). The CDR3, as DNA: TGTGCCAGTAGATCCTCCTTTGCTCGCCGGAACCCAGGGGGGAACTATGGCTACACCTTC. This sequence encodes CASRSSFARRNPGGNYGYTF.

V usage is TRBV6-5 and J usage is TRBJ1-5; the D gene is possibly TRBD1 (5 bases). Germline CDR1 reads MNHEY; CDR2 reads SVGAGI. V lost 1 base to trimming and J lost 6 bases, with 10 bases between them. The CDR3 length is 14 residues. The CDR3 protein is CASSYLGEGQPQHF. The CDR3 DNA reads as TGTGCCAGCAGTTACTTAGGGGAGGGTCAGCCCCAGCATTTT.

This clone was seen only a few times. Here the CDR3 reads CASSLGPFSTGTRPGNTIYF. The CDR3 region has the DNA TGTGCCAGCAGCTTAGGCCCTTTCTCCACCGGGACAAGACCTGGAAACACCATATATTTT. V is TRBV7-6 and J is TRBJ1-3; a possible D gene is TRBD1 (6 bases). Germline lookup yields CDR1 SGHVS and CDR2 FNYEAQ. CDR3 length: 20 amino acids. With 1 base removed from V and 2 bases from J, the gap between germline ends came to 24 bases. Filled out from reference TRBV7-6 and TRBJ1-3, the complete variable domain reads GAGVSQSPRYKVTKRGQDVALRCDPISGHVSLYWYRQALGQGPEFLTYFNYEAQQDKSGLPNDRFSAERPEGSISTLTIQRTEQRDSAMYRCASSLGPFSTGTRPGNTIYFGEGSWLTVV.

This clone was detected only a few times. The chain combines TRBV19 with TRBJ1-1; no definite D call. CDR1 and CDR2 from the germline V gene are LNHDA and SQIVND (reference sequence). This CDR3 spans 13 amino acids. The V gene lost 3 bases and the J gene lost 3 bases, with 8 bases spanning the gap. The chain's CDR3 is CASSMQAYTEAFF. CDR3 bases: TGTGCCAGTAGTATGCAGGCTTACACTGAAGCTTTCTTT.